This T cell receptor beta chain stems from a study of T cell responses to AZD1222 COVID-19 vaccine. Study-level results: Just a handful of AZD1222 recipients tested seropositive at baseline. Unmutated variant regions are reportedly the target of nearly half of TCRs that are spike-specific. Two doses of AZD1222 preceded a rise in Spike-specific TCR breadth and depth.

Germline CDR1 is SGHRS and CDR2 is YFSETQ. This CDR3 has 19 amino acids. Trimming cost V 1 base and J 1 base, with 18 bases left between them. Remarks on this clone: What it binds is not known.

Repertoires were generated with immunoSEQ multiplex PCR, while TCRdb's copy carries only in-frame clones and drops some. The data hold over 100,000 clones, with 85% observed a single time. The clonotype comes from an adult who received the MenACWY meningococcal vaccine as a control. The specimen was peripheral blood, collected 28 days after the second dose of the MenACWY control vaccine. This chain uses TRBV5-1 with TRBJ2-6; D might be TRBD2 (5 bases). CDR3 in DNA: TGCGCCAGCAGCTTGTCCCCCCCGGGGTATGGTTCTGGGGCCAACGTCCTGACTTTC. This gives the protein CASSLSPPGYGSGANVLTF.